The 3 T cell receptor beta chains below were found in one sample sequenced in a study of blood T cells in healthy people across ages. Combining a sample-barcoded 5' primer with a J-beta primer mix, a second PCR ran for roughly 7 to 12 cycles. MiXCR was run by TCRdb on the 5' RACE reads, yielding one entry per CDR3 protein. The table shows over 1,500,000 distinct CDR3 sequences, with approximately 50% occurring only once. Sequenced sample: blood. Receptor source: a woman between 35 and 50 years old in good health.

This clonotype came up many times. This chain connects TRBV12-3 or TRBV12-4 to TRBJ2-7; TRBD1 is a possible D gene (6 bases). The CDR3 consists of 12 residues. Trimming left V 6 bases short and J 3 bases short, with 9 bases between. CDR3 in amino acids: CASRGTYYEQYF. The CDR3 nucleotides are TGTGCCAGCAGAGGGACATACTACGAGCAGTACTTC.

This clonotype has only a few counts. The chain joins TRBV5-1 to TRBJ1-1; TRBD1 might be the D (5 bases). Trimming shortened V by 4 bases and J by 1 base, and 8 bases separated the two germline ends. Per the germline V gene, CDR1 is SGHRS and CDR2 is YFSETQ. The CDR3 sequence is 13 residues long. CDR3 region: CASSQTANTEAFF. The CDR3 nucleotides are TGCGCCAGCAGCCAGACAGCGAACACTGAAGCTTTCTTT.

The rearrangement uses TRBV5-1 and TRBJ2-1, with TRBD2 matching 7 bases. The length of the CDR3 is 16 residues. Germline values: CDR1 SGHRS, CDR2 YFSETQ. After removal of 4 bases from V and 1 base from J, the junction contained 8 bases not matched to a gene. The CDR3 region is CASSGGLLQSYNEQFF. The CDR3 DNA reads as TGCGCCAGCAGCGGGGGACTACTCCAGTCCTACAATGAGCAGTTCTTC.